A single sample is the source of the 16 T cell receptor beta chains below, sequenced in a study of identical twins. MiXCR was run by TCRdb on the 5' RACE reads, yielding one entry per CDR3 protein. The sample lists hundreds of thousands of distinct CDR3 sequences, roughly 6% seen once, with about 2% in the top ten. Sequenced input: naive T cells sorted from blood. All receptors derive from a man in his late teens or twenties in good health.

This clonotype was seen at least ten times. The chain is built from TRBV27 and TRBJ2-3; D possibly corresponds to TRBD2 (5 bases). The V end was cut by 5 bases, the J end by 6 bases, with 24 bases between. The germline CDR1 and CDR2 sequences are MNHEY and SMNVEV (reference sequence). The CDR3 consists of 17 residues. CDR3 loop: CASSPISHRGLGDTQYF. The CDR3 bases are TGTGCCAGCAGTCCTATATCCCACCGGGGATTGGGGGATACGCAGTATTTT.

This clonotype was detected ten times or more. The genes are TRBV20-1 and TRBJ2-1; D uncertain. V was pared by 6 bases and J by 0 bases, with 9 bases between. Per the germline V gene, CDR1 is DFQATT and CDR2 is SNEGSKA (reference sequence). This CDR3 has 13 amino acids. The CDR3 reads CSAPLSSYNEQFF. The DNA for the CDR3 is TGCAGTGCCCCCTTGAGCTCCTACAATGAGCAGTTCTTC.

The CDR3 DNA sequence: TGTGCCTGGAGTGATTCCGGAGATACGCAGTATTTT. Translating gives CAWSDSGDTQYF. V is TRBV30 and J is TRBJ2-3; D uncertain. The CDR3 length is 12 residues. In germline, CDR1 is GTSNPN, CDR2 SVGIG (reference sequence). Trimming removed 1 base at V and 5 bases at J, with 7 bases between. Based on the CDR3 plus reference TRBV30 and TRBJ2-3, the full variable domain is SQTIHQWPATLVQPVGSPLSLECTVEGTSNPNLYWYRQAAGRGLQLLFYSVGIGQISSEVPQNLSASRPQDRQFILSSKKLLLSDSGFYLCAWSDSGDTQYFGPGTRLTVL.

This clonotype was picked up a small number of times. V and J are TRBV29-1 and TRBJ2-2; 7 bases fit TRBD1. The CDR3 extends over 15 amino acids. The ends lost 0 bases at V and 0 bases at J; junction bases unmatched: 1. CDR1 is SQVTM, CDR2 ANQGSEA, per germline. The CDR3 here is CSVEETGANTGELFF. The CDR3 DNA sequence: TGCAGCGTTGAAGAAACAGGGGCGAACACCGGGGAGCTGTTTTTT.

V usage is TRBV6-2 or TRBV6-3 and J usage is TRBJ2-2; D unresolved. Trimming left V 6 bases short and J 6 bases short, with 20 bases between. CDR3 length equals 16 residues. Germline lookup yields CDR1 MNHEY and CDR2 SVGEGT. The CDR3 sequence is CASRKGRGESAGELFF. CDR3 DNA sequence: TGTGCCAGCAGGAAAGGGCGAGGAGAGTCCGCCGGGGAGCTGTTTTTT.

This clonotype was picked up a small number of times. The CDR3 is CATSDPPRQGKGQPQHF. In DNA, the CDR3 is TGTGCCACCAGTGATCCGCCCCGACAGGGTAAGGGCCAGCCCCAGCATTTT. The chain is built from TRBV24-1 and TRBJ1-5, with 7 bases aligning to TRBD1. V lost 3 bases and J lost 7; bases outside the gene matches: 14. Germline CDR1 reads KGHDR; CDR2 reads SFDVKD. CDR3 length equals 17 residues.

The chain recombines TRBV6-1 with TRBJ2-3, with 7 bases aligning to TRBD2. V lost 8 bases, J lost 9 bases, and 11 bases stayed unmatched. CDR1 is MNHNS, CDR2 SASEGT, per germline. CDR3 length equals 13 residues. The CDR3 spells CASRDYDIATQYF. The CDR3 bases are TGTGCCAGCCGGGACTATGATATTGCGACGCAGTATTTT.

This clonotype was counted ten times or more. V and J are TRBV25-1 and TRBJ2-3, with D perhaps TRBD1 or TRBD2 (6 bases each). V was trimmed by 8 bases and J by 3 bases, leaving 15 bases between them. The CDR3 sequence is 14 residues long. CDR1 is MGHDK and CDR2 is SYGVNS in the germline V gene. CDR3: CASGGLGGTDTQYF. The CDR3 nucleotides are TGTGCCAGCGGGGGGTTAGGGGGAACAGATACGCAGTATTTT.

This clonotype has only a few counts. The J gene is TRBJ2-3, the V gene TRBV5-8; D is tentatively TRBD1 or TRBD2 (6 bases each). CDR1 SGHTS and CDR2 YDEGEE come from the germline V gene. The CDR3 spans 15 residues. V was pared by 3 bases and J by 4 bases, with 15 bases between. Here the CDR3 DNA reads TGTGCCAGCAGCTCCCGGGGGCCGTTTGCAGATACGCAGTATTTT. Amino acid sequence: CASSSRGPFADTQYF.

The genes are TRBV20-1 and TRBJ2-1, with 7 bases lining up with TRBD2. The CDR3 loop spans 13 amino acids. Germline loops: CDR1 DFQATT, CDR2 SNEGSKA (reference sequence). V lost 5 bases to trimming and J lost 3 bases; unmatched junction nucleotides: 4. CDR3 amino acids: CSASTGGYNEQFF. In DNA form, the CDR3 reads TGCAGTGCTTCCACGGGAGGCTACAATGAGCAGTTCTTC.

This clonotype has more than one count but fewer than ten. The CDR3, as DNA: TGTGCCAGCAGTTACGACGGGGCAGTGCCCTACGAGCAGTACTTC. It is translated as CASSYDGAVPYEQYF. This rearrangement joins TRBV6-2 or TRBV6-3 to TRBJ2-7; TRBD1 or TRBD2 may be the D gene (5 bases each). V was pared by 2 bases and J by 2 bases, with 13 bases between. The CDR3 runs to 15 residues. Germline lookup yields CDR1 MNHEY and CDR2 SVGEGT.

In its sample, this clonotype was seen a few times. CDR3 nucleotide sequence: TGTGCCAGCAGCAACCGGGACAGGGCGGGGGAGCAGTACTTC. Its translation: CASSNRDRAGEQYF. This sequence joins TRBV9 and TRBJ2-7; TRBD1 agrees at 9 bases. Trimming removed 4 bases from V and 7 bases from J; junction bases left unmatched: 9. The CDR3 length is 14 residues. CDR1 is SGDLS, CDR2 YYNGEE, per germline.

The chain combines TRBV6-4 with TRBJ2-6, with unresolved D. Trimming removed 6 bases at V and 0 bases at J, with 12 bases between. Per the germline V gene, CDR1 is MRHNA and CDR2 is SNTAGT. This CDR3 has 16 amino acids. This CDR3 is CASSPTWDSGANVLTF. CDR3 DNA: TGTGCCAGCAGCCCGACGTGGGACTCTGGGGCCAACGTCCTGACTTTC.

This clonotype was seen a handful of times. This rearrangement joins TRBV5-1 to TRBJ2-1; D ambiguous. Germline V gene lookup returns CDR1 SGHRS and CDR2 YFSETQ. The length of the CDR3 is 13 residues. With 2 bases removed from V and 8 bases from J, the gap between germline ends came to 11 bases. CDR3 coding DNA: TGCGCCAGCAGCTTTACCGGTTTCGATGAGCAGTTCTTC. This translates into CASSFTGFDEQFF.

J is TRBJ2-1 and V is TRBV11-2; D is perhaps TRBD2 (7 bases). The CDR3 contains 15 residues. V dropped 2 bases and J dropped 6 bases, with 14 bases sitting between them. Germline CDR1 is SGHAT and CDR2 is FQNNGV. The CDR3 loop is CASSLSGGGGNEQFF. CDR3 sequence (DNA): TGTGCCAGCAGCTTATCCGGCGGGGGCGGCAATGAGCAGTTCTTC.

This clonotype was detected many times. This sequence joins TRBV10-3 and TRBJ2-5, with D tentatively TRBD2 (5 bases). Deletions cut 2 bases from V and 7 bases from J, with 14 bases between. The length of the CDR3 is 14 residues. Germline assignment: CDR1 ENHRY and CDR2 SYGVKD. The CDR3 DNA reads TGTGCCATCAGTGAGGCTAGCCGCGATTGGACCCAGTACTTC. Translating gives CAISEASRDWTQYF.